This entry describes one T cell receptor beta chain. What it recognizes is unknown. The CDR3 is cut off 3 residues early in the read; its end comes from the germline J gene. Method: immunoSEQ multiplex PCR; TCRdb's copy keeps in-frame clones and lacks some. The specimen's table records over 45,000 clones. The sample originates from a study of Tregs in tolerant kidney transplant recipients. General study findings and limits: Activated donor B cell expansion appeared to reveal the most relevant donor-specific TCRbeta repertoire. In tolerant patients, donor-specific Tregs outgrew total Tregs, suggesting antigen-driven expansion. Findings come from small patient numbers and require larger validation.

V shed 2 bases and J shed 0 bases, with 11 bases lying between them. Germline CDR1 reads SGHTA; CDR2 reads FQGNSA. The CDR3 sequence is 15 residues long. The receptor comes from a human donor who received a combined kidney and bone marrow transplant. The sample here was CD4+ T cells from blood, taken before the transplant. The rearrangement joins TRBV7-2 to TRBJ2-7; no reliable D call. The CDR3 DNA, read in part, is TGTGCCAGCAGCTTATCTTTCCAGAGCTCCTACGAG. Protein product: CASSLSFQSSYE. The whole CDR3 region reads CASSLSFQSSYEQYF.